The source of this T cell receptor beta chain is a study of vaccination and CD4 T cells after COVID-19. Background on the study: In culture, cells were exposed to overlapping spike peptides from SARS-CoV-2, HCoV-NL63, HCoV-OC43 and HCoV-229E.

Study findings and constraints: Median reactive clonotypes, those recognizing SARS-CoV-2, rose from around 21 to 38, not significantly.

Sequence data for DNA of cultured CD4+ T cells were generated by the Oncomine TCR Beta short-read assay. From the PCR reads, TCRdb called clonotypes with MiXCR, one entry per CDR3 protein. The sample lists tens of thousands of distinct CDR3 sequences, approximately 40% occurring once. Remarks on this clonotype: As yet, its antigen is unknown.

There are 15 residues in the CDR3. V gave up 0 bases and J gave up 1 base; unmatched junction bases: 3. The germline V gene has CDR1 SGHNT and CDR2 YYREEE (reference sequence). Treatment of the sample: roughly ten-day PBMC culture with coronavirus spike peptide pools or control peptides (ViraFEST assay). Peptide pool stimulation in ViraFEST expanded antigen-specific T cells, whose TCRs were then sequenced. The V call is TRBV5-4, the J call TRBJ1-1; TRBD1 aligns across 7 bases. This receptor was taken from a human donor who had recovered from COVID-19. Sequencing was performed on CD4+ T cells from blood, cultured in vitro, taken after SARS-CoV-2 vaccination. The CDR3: CASSLGQGQNTEAFF. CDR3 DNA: TGTGCCAGCAGCTTGGGACAGGGACAGAACACTGAAGCTTTCTTT. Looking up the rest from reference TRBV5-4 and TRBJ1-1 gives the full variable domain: ETGVTQSPTHLIKTRGQQVTLRCSSQSGHNTVSWYQQALGQGPQFIFQYYREEENGRGNFPPRFSGLQFPNYSSELNVNALELDDSALYLCASSLGQGQNTEAFFGQGTRLTVV.